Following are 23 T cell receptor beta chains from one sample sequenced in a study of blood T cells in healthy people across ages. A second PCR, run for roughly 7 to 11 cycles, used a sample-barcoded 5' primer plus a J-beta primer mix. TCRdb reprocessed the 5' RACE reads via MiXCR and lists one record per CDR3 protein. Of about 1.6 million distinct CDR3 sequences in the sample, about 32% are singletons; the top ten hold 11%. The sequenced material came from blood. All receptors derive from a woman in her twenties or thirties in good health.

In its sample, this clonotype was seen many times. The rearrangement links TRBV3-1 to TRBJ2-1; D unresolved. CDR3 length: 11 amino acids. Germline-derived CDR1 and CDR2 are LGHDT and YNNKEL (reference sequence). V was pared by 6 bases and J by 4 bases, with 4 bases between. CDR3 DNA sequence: TGTGCCAGCAGGACTTACAATGAGCAGTTCTTC. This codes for CASRTYNEQFF.

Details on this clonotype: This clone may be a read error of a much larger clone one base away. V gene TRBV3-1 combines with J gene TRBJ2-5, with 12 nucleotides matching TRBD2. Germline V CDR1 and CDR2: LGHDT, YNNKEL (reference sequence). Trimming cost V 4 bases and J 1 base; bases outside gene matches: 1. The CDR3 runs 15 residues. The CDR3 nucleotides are TGTGCCAGCAGCCGGACTAGCGGGGTCCAAGAGACCCAGTACTTC. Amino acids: CASSRTSGVQETQYF.

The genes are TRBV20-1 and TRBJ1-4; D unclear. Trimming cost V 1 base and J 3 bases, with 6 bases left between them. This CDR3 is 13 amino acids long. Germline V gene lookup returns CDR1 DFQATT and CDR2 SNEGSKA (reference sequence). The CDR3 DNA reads TGCAGTGCTAGAGGGGCCTCTAATGAAAAACTGTTTTTT. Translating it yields CSARGASNEKLFF.

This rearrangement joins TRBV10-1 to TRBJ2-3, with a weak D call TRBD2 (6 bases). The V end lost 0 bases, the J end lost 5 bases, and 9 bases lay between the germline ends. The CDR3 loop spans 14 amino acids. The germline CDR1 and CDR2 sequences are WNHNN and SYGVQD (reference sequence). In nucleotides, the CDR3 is TGCGCCAGCAGTGAGTCGCGACTAGAAGATACGCAGTATTTT. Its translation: CASSESRLEDTQYF.

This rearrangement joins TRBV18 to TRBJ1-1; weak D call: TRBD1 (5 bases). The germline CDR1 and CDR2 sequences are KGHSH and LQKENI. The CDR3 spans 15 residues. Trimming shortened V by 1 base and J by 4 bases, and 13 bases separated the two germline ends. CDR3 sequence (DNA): TGTGCCAGCTCACCACACCAGGGTCTGGGCACTGAAGCTTTCTTT. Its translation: CASSPHQGLGTEAFF.

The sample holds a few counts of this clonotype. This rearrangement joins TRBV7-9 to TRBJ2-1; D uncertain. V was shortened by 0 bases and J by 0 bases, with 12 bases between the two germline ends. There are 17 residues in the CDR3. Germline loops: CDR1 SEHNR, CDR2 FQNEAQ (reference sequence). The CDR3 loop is CASSLAGRKSSYNEQFF. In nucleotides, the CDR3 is TGTGCCAGCAGCTTAGCGGGCAGGAAAAGCTCCTACAATGAGCAGTTCTTC. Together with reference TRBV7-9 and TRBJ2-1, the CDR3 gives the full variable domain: DTGVSQNPRHKITKRGQNVTFRCDPISEHNRLYWYRQTLGQGPEFLTYFQNEAQLEKSRLLSDRFSAERPKGSFSTLEIQRTEQGDSAMYLCASSLAGRKSSYNEQFFGPGTRLTVL.

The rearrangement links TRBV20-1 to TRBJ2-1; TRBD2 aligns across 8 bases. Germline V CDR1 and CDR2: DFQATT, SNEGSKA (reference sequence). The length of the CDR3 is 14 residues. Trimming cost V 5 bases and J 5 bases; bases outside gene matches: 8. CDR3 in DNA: TGCAGTGCTTCCGGGACTAGGAGAGACAATGAGCAGTTCTTC. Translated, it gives CSASGTRRDNEQFF.

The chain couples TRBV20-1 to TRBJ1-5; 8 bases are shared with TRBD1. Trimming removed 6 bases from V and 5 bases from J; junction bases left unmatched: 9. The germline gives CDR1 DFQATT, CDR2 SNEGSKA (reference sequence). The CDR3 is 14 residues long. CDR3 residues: CSAMDRVQDQPQHF. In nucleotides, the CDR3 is TGCAGTGCCATGGACAGGGTGCAGGATCAGCCCCAGCATTTT.

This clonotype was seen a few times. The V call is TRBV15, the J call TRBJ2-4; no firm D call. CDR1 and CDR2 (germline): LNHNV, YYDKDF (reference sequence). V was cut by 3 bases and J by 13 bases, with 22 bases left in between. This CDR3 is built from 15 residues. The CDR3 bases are TGTGCCACCAGCAGGCTGCCCCTACTCTCTGTTGGGCAGTACTTC. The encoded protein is CATSRLPLLSVGQYF.

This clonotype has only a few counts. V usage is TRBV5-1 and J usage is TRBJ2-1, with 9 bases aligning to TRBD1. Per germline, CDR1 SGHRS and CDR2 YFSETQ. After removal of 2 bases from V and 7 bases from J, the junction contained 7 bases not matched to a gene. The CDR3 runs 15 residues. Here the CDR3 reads CASSLSGTGLNEQFF. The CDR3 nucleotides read TGCGCCAGCAGCTTATCCGGGACAGGGTTGAATGAGCAGTTCTTC. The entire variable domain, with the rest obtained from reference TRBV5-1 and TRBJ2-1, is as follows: KAGVTQTPRYLIKTRGQQVTLSCSPISGHRSVSWYQQTPGQGLQFLFEYFSETQRNKGNFPGRFSGRQFSNSRSEMNVSTLELGDSALYLCASSLSGTGLNEQFFGPGTRLTVL.

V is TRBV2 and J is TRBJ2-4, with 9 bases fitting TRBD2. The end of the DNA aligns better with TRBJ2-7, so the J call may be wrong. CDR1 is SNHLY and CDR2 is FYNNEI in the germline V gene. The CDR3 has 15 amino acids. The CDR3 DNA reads TGTGCCGGCTGTGCGTTGGGACTAGCTCCCCACGAGCAGTACTTC. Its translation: CAGCALGLAPHEQYF.

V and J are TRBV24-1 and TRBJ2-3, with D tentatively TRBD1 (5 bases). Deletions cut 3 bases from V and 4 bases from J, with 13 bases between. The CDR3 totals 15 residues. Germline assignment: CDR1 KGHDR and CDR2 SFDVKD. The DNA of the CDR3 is TGTGCCACCAGTGATCGCAGGGTATCGGCAGATACGCAGTATTTT. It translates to CATSDRRVSADTQYF.

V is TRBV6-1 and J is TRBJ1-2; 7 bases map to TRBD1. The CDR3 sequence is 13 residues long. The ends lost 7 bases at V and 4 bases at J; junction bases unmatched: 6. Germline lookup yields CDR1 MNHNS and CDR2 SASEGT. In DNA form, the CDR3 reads TGTGCCAGCACACGGGACAGAACCTATGGCTACACCTTC. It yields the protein CASTRDRTYGYTF.

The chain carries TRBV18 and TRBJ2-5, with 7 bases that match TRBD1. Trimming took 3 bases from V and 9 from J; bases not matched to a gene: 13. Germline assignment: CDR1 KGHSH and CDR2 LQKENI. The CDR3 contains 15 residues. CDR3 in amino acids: CASSPPGTVGESQYF. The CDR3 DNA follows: TGTGCCAGCTCACCTCCCGGGACAGTGGGCGAGTCCCAGTACTTC.

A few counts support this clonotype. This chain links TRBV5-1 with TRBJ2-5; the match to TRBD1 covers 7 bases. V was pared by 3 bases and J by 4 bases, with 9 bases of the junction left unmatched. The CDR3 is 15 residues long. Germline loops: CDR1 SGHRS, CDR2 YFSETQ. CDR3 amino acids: CASSSTGNGVETQYF. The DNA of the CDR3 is TGCGCCAGCAGCTCGACAGGGAATGGTGTAGAGACCCAGTACTTC.

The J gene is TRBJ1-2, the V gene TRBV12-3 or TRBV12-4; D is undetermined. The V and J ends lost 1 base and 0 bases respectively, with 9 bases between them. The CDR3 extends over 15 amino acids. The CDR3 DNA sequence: TGTGCCAGCAGTTTAGATGTCACCCCTAACTATGGCTACACCTTC. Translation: CASSLDVTPNYGYTF.

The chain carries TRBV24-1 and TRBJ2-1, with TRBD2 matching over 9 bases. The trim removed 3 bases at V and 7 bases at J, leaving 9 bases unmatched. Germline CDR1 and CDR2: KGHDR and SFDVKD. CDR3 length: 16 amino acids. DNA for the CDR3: TGTGCCACCAGTGATCAGACTAGCGGAACAGGAAATGAGCAGTTCTTC. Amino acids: CATSDQTSGTGNEQFF.

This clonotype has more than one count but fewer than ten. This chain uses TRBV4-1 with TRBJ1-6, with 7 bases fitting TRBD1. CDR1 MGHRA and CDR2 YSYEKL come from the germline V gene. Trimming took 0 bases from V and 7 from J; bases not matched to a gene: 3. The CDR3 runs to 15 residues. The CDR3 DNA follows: TGCGCCAGCAGCCAAGATTACAGGGGAAATTCACCCCTCCACTTT. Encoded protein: CASSQDYRGNSPLHF.

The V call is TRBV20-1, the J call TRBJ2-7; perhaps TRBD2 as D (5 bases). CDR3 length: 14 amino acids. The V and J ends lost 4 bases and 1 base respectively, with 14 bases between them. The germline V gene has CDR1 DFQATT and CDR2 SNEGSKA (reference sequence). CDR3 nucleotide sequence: TGCAGTGCTACCCTCCAGTGGGAGTCCTACGAGCAGTACTTC. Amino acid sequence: CSATLQWESYEQYF.

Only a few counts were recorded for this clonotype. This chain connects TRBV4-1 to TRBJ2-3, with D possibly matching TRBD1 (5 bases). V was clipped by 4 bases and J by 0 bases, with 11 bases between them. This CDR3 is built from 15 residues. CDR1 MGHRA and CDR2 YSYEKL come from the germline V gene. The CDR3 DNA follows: TGCGCCAGCAGCCCCCCAAGGGGTAGCACAGATACGCAGTATTTT. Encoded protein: CASSPPRGSTDTQYF.

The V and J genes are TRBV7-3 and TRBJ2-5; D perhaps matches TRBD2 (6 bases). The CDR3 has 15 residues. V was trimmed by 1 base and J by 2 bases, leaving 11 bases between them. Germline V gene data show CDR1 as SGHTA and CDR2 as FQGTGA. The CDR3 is CASSLNGGKQETQYF. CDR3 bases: TGTGCCAGCAGCTTAAATGGCGGGAAACAAGAGACCCAGTACTTC.

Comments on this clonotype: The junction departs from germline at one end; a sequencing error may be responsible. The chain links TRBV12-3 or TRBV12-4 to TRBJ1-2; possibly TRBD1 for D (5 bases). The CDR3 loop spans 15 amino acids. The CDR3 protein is CASSLGQAANYDYTF. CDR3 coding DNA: TGTGCCAGCAGTTTGGGGCAGGCAGCTAACTATGACTACACCTTC.

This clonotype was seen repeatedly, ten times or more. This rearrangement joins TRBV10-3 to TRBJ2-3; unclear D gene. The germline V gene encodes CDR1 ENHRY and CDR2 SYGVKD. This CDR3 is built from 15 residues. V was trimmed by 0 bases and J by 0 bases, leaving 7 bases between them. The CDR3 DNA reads TGTGCCATCAGTGAGTCCCGGTCTAGCACAGATACGCAGTATTTT. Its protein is CAISESRSSTDTQYF.